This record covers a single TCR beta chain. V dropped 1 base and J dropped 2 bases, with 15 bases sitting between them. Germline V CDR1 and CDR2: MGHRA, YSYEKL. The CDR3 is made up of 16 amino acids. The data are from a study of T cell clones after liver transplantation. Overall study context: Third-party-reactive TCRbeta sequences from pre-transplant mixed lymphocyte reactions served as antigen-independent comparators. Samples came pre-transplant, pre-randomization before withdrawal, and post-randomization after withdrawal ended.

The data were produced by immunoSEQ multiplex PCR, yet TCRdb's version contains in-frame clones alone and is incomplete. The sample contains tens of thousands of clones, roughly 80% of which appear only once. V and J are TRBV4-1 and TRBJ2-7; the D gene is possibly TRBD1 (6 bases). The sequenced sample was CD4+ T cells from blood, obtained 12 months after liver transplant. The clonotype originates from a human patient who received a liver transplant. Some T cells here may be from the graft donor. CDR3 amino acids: CASSQVFSDSAYEQYF. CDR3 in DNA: TGCGCCAGCAGCCAAGTTTTCTCGGACAGCGCCTACGAGCAGTACTTC.